The source of this T cell receptor beta chain is a study of T cells in tumors after PD-1 blockade. CDR3 size: 17 residues. Deletions cut 0 bases from V and 3 bases from J, with 19 bases between. Study-level points and caveats: Some novel exhausted tumor clones appeared in pre-treatment blood, suggesting peripheral recruitment.

The protocol was immunoSEQ multiplex PCR, while the TCRdb copy is restricted to in-frame clones and leaves out a portion. Of more than 12,000 clones listed, 65% to 70% are singletons. The table lists this clone with a few counts. Its cognate antigen is unknown. V and J are TRBV5-3 and TRBJ2-7; D uncertain. TRBV5-3 is classed as an ORF, of uncertain function. This specimen was tumor tissue, taken after anti-PD-1 treatment. The sequence came from a human donor with cutaneous squamous cell carcinoma. The CDR3 here is CARSLASATPQDYEQYF. CDR3 nucleotide sequence: TGTGCCAGAAGCTTGGCTTCCGCGACCCCCCAAGACTACGAGCAGTACTTC.